These 9 T cell receptor beta chains came from one sample sequenced in a study of shared clonotypes between healthy human individuals. Clones were read by immunoSEQ multiplex PCR, and TCRdb kept only the in-frame ones, dropping some. The sample lists fewer than 600,000 clones, roughly three quarters seen once, with around 13% in the top ten. Sequenced: PBMCs. The receptors here all came from a woman aged 40-49 years in good health. Some clones in this sample may be carry-over from other donors' samples.

The V call is TRBV11-1, the J call TRBJ2-2, with 7 bases matching TRBD2. Germline lookup yields CDR1 SGHAT and CDR2 FQDESV (reference sequence). The CDR3 has 17 residues. Trimming at V came to 5 bases and at J to 0 bases, leaving 9 bases not matched to a gene. The CDR3 DNA follows: TGTGCCAGCAGCCCCCGCGAGGCGGGAGCGAACACCGGGGAGCTGTTTTTT. It yields the protein CASSPREAGANTGELFF.

This clone appeared a few times. A read error may explain this, as a much larger clone is one base away. This rearrangement joins TRBV9 to TRBJ2-1, with 10 bases that match TRBD2. J was trimmed by 0 bases and V by 4 bases; bases with no gene match: 1. The CDR3 is made up of 15 amino acids. Germline assignment: CDR1 SGDLS and CDR2 YYNGEE. CDR3 sequence: CASSSSGSSYNEQFF. The DNA for the CDR3 is TGTGCCAGCAGCTCTAGCGGGAGCTCCTACAATGAGCAGTTCTTC.

The rearrangement uses TRBV11-3 and TRBJ2-1, with D perhaps TRBD2 (6 bases). This CDR3 contains 16 residues. Germline values: CDR1 SGHNT, CDR2 YENEEA. With 5 bases removed from V and 1 base from J, the gap between germline ends came to 15 bases. This CDR3 reads CASSPGWGLSYNEQFF. The CDR3 DNA is TGTGCCAGCAGCCCGGGGTGGGGACTTTCCTACAATGAGCAGTTCTTC.

The genes are TRBV19 and TRBJ2-7; D perhaps matches TRBD1 (6 bases). Germline assignment: CDR1 LNHDA and CDR2 SQIVND (reference sequence). V was clipped by 8 bases and J by 1 base, with 15 bases between them. CDR3 length: 14 residues. The CDR3 protein is CASRLRDTSYEQYF. The DNA for the CDR3 is TGTGCCAGTCGACTCCGGGACACTTCCTACGAGCAGTACTTC.

This chain links TRBV27 with TRBJ1-2, with D possibly matching TRBD1 (6 bases). CDR3 length: 13 amino acids. CDR1 is MNHEY and CDR2 is SMNVEV in the germline V gene (reference sequence). The V and J ends lost 5 bases and 8 bases respectively, with 15 bases between them. The CDR3 bases are TGTGCCAGCAGTCTCCTTACAGGGCGCGGCTACACCTTC. This encodes CASSLLTGRGYTF.

J is TRBJ2-1 and V is TRBV10-3; the D gene is possibly TRBD1 (5 bases). V shed 2 bases and J shed 1 base, with 9 bases lying between them. CDR1 and CDR2 from the germline V gene are ENHRY and SYGVKD. The CDR3 totals 15 residues. The CDR3 spells CAISEQAGSYNEQFF. The DNA of the CDR3 is TGTGCCATCAGTGAGCAGGCAGGGTCCTACAATGAGCAGTTCTTC.

The chain carries TRBV5-1 and TRBJ2-3; 13 nucleotides align to TRBD2. Germline V gene sequence: CDR1 SGHRS, CDR2 YFSETQ. There are 18 residues in the CDR3. V lost 4 bases, J lost 1 base, and 9 bases stayed unmatched. The CDR3 bases are TGCGCCAGCAGCAAAGGACTAGCGGGAGACCCTCGCACAGATACGCAGTATTTT. This encodes CASSKGLAGDPRTDTQYF.

There are a few counts of this clone. V and J are TRBV18 and TRBJ2-5, with 12 bases that match TRBD2. Gene TRBJ2-7 matches the end of the DNA better, so the J call may be wrong. This CDR3 comprises 18 residues. Looked up from germline, CDR1 is KGHSH and CDR2 is LQKENI. As DNA, the CDR3 is TGTGCCAGCTCACCACGTGGGCTAGCGGGAGGGAACTCCTACGAGCAGTACTTC. Residues: CASSPRGLAGGNSYEQYF.

The gene calls are TRBV18 and TRBJ2-1, with D unclear. V gave up 2 bases and J gave up 2 bases, with 7 bases separating them. CDR1 and CDR2 (germline): KGHSH, LQKENI. The CDR3 covers 14 residues. CDR3 bases: TGTGCCAGCTCACCAACGCGGACCTACAATGAGCAGTTCTTC. Protein: CASSPTRTYNEQFF.